This TCR beta chain was obtained from a study of OX40 agonist ivuxolimab in advanced cancers. The CDR3 covers 12 residues. Germline assignment: CDR1 MNHNY and CDR2 SVGAGI (reference sequence). V lost 7 bases to trimming and J lost 4 bases, with 9 bases between them. Profiled with immunoSEQ multiplex PCR; TCRdb holds only in-frame clones, not every one. The sample gives more than 70,000 clones, 85% to 95% of which show up once; roughly 13% is in the top ten. The sequencing used CD4+ or CD8+ T cells sorted from blood, collected in a trial of the OX40 agonist ivuxolimab. This chain links TRBV6-6 with TRBJ2-3, with D possibly matching TRBD2 (5 bases). The TCR was taken from an adult with an advanced solid tumor such as melanoma, head and neck, liver or kidney cancer. CDR3 DNA: TGTGCCAGCACGGGGTCATCAGATACGCAGTATTTT. It codes for CASTGSSDTQYF.